This entry is about one TCR beta chain. This clone has only one observation. What antigen it recognizes has not been identified. Base qualities are missing; no much larger clone stands one base away. CDR1 is given as MNHEY and CDR2 as SVGAGI, both from the germline V gene. From the cysteine through the phenylalanine, the CDR3 covers 15 amino acids. This entry keeps only the CDR3 DNA: 45 bases, framed from base 1. The V and J ends are trimmed by 6 bases and 1 base, leaving 16 bases between them. These data come from a study of graft-versus-host responses after intestinal transplantation (dated by TCRdb to the early 2020s). Notes on the research overall: The transplants that recipients received were multivisceral, liver-intestinal, or isolated intestinal. The cohort enrolled around 25 intestinal transplant recipients including one retransplant, and a few patients lacking pretransplant specimens were excluded. Donor T cell macrochimerism was defined as a peak of at least 4% donor T cells among recipient peripheral blood mononuclear cells. Bulk TCR-beta CDR3 sequencing was used to track graft-versus-host and host-versus-graft alloreactive T cell clones in the graft, circulation and bone marrow after intestinal transplantation. Alloreactive clones were identified by sequencing pre-transplant mixed lymphocyte reaction products and comparing these products with unstimulated pre-transplant donor and recipient T cells. Rather than going through the commercial service, samples from a few later patients were sequenced in-house on an Illumina MiSeq and processed with MiXCR. Anti-thymocyte globulin induction was given to all recipients, followed by maintenance tacrolimus and steroids for two to three years.

Blood samples were collected up to 4 times in the first month after transplant and then at least monthly when available. Findings and caveats that apply to the study as a whole: The conclusions were limited by the relatively low number and heterogeneity of the intestinal transplant patients. Patients with donor T cell macrochimerism had high GvH to HvG T cell clonal ratios in their allografts. Early after transplant, peak levels of circulating GvH clones were found to be associated with declines in HvG clones. GvH clones were detected in recipient bone marrow, and some of these GvH clones were observed earlier in ileal mucosa or blood, consistent with an intestinal mucosal origin.

Libraries were built with the immunoSEQ multiplex PCR assay. High-throughput TCR-beta CDR3 sequencing of genomic DNA from most patients was performed by Adaptive Biotechnologies. The authors' pipeline ran thus. Adaptive's ImmunoSEQ software was the source of the TCR sequencing data for about 18 patients, while a few other patients were processed with MiXCR and VDJtools. CDR3 nucleotide sequences shared between donor and recipient were removed because their origin could not be assigned. Alloreactive clones required at least 2-fold expansion over unstimulated cells and minimum CFSE-low frequency of 0.002% (template counts) or 0.001% (read counts). Mappable clones were those detected in sequenced pre-transplant spleen, lymph node, or MLR CFSE-low populations of the donor or recipient. The cumulative frequency of alloreactive clones was calculated as a percentage of all sequences, weighted by copy number. In TCRdb, the immuneACCESS table is reduced to in-frame sequences with V and J assigned. These tables do not hold every clone; where another copy was compared, an unresolved V gene accounts for under half, and the others remain unexplained. From that table come the V and J calls and clone size; the DNA was used to work out D and trimming. Across this sample there are over 65,000 clones, with about 92% seen only once. Jointly, the top ten make up 0.69% of the sample.

The sample in question was PBMCs, obtained 98 days after intestinal transplantation. The receptor was derived from a human patient who received an intestinal transplant, so some T cells may come from the graft donor. The chain links TRBV6-5 with TRBJ2-7; D gene: possibly TRBD2, on 7 matching bases. The sequenced DNA: TGTGCCAGCAGCCCGGGGGGCGGTGGATCCTACGAGCAGTACTTC. The encoded protein is CASSPGGGGSYEQYF.